These 10 T cell receptor beta chains share one sample of origin, sequenced in a study of regulatory T cells in long-lasting Graves disease. Through Arm-PCR of CDR3 regions and iRepertoire HTBI primers, TCR beta libraries were built. TCRdb independently ran MiXCR on the multiplex PCR reads; one entry per CDR3 protein. Altogether 420,000 or so distinct CDR3 sequences are present, roughly 15% being singletons, with the ten largest covering around a quarter. Time point given: newly diagnosed GD, antithyroid drugs for less than 3 months. The authors made the TCR library using RNA they extracted from PBMCs. The same data also went into a second study, on T cells in Graves' hyperthyroidism and ophthalmopathy.

The material was peripheral blood mononuclear cells (PBMCs), obtained at new diagnosis, from a patient treated with antithyroid drugs. The receptors stem from a woman aged 18 to 35 with Graves disease.

The V and J genes are TRBV6-5 and TRBJ2-4, with 7 bases fitting TRBD1. The CDR3 sequence is 15 residues long. V trimming: 2 bases; J trimming: 1 base; junction bases outside the gene matches: 2. The V gene's germline CDR1 is MNHEY and CDR2 SVGAGI. The CDR3 coding sequence is TGTGCCAGCAGTTACGACAGGGAGGCCAAAAACATTCAGTACTTC. It yields the protein CASSYDREAKNIQYF.

There are many counts of this clonotype. The CDR3 nucleotides are TGTGCCAGCAGTTTTCGGGACACCTACTACGAGCAGTACTTC. It yields the protein CASSFRDTYYEQYF. The J gene is TRBJ2-7, the V gene TRBV28; D might be TRBD1 (6 bases). CDR3 length: 14 amino acids. CDR1 and CDR2 from the germline V gene are MDHEN and SYDVKM. The V and J ends lost 3 bases and 3 bases respectively, with 12 bases between them.

This clonotype was observed many times. In DNA, the CDR3 is TGTGCCAGCAGCGCGACAGGGTATAGCAATCAGCCCCAGCATTTT. As protein: CASSATGYSNQPQHF. The V and J genes are TRBV3-1 and TRBJ1-5, with 7 bases lining up with TRBD1. With 5 bases clipped from V and 0 bases from J, the junction kept 4 bases outside the gene matches. Germline lookup yields CDR1 LGHDT and CDR2 YNNKEL (reference sequence). The CDR3 loop spans 15 amino acids.

The rearrangement links TRBV7-9 to TRBJ2-2, with a possible D match to TRBD1 (8 bases). The CDR3 has 18 amino acids. CDR1 and CDR2 (germline): SEHNR, FQNEAQ (reference sequence). V dropped 5 bases and J dropped 6 bases, with 25 bases sitting between them. In DNA, the CDR3 is TGTGCCAGCAGCCACCTCAAAATAGGACAGGGAGGGGCCGGGGAGCTGTTTTTT. It codes for CASSHLKIGQGGAGELFF. The whole variable domain, filled in from reference TRBV7-9 and TRBJ2-2, reads DTGVSQNPRHKITKRGQNVTFRCDPISEHNRLYWYRQTLGQGPEFLTYFQNEAQLEKSRLLSDRFSAERPKGSFSTLEIQRTEQGDSAMYLCASSHLKIGQGGAGELFFGEGSRLTVL.

This clonotype was observed many times. The V call is TRBV28, the J call TRBJ2-3, with 11 bases identical to TRBD2. The CDR3 covers 18 residues. V lost 7 bases to trimming and J lost 5 bases; unmatched junction nucleotides: 17. The germline gives CDR1 MDHEN, CDR2 SYDVKM. The CDR3 DNA reads TGTGCCAGCATCCTTCCTCCCCCGACTAGCGGGACCCTAGATACGCAGTATTTT. Its protein is CASILPPPTSGTLDTQYF.

This clonotype was found many times. The rearrangement uses TRBV11-2 and TRBJ2-7, with TRBD1 identical over 11 bases. V was pared by 7 bases and J by 2 bases, with 4 bases of the junction left unmatched. Germline values: CDR1 SGHAT, CDR2 FQNNGV. The CDR3 totals 14 residues. The CDR3 DNA is TGTGCCAGCACCAGGACAGGGGGCGCCTACGAGCAGTACTTC. Translated, it gives CASTRTGGAYEQYF.

The sample holds many counts of this clonotype. This rearrangement joins TRBV13 to TRBJ1-4, with a weak D call TRBD1 (6 bases). Trimming pared 4 bases from V and 15 bases from J, leaving 15 bases between. This CDR3 contains 12 residues. Germline V gene data show CDR1 as PRHDT and CDR2 as FYEKMQ (reference sequence). CDR3 in DNA: TGTGCCAGCAGCTCAAGGATGGGACATTTGTTTTTT. This sequence encodes CASSSRMGHLFF. Complete variable domain (other parts from reference TRBV13 and TRBJ1-4): AAGVIQSPRHLIKEKRETATLKCYPIPRHDTVYWYQQGPGQDPQFLISFYEKMQSDKGSIPDRFSAQQFSDYHSELNMSSLELGDSALYFCASSSRMGHLFFGSGTQLSVL.

This clonotype was detected many times. The chain employs TRBV7-2 and TRBJ2-1; 12 nucleotides match TRBD2. There are 16 residues in the CDR3. V shed 5 bases and J 7 bases; nucleotides not matched to a gene: 9. Germline V gives CDR1 SGHTA, CDR2 FQGNSA. The CDR3 DNA reads as TGTGCCAGCAGCACACCTCTAGCGGGAGGGCAAAATGAGCAGTTCTTC. Protein product: CASSTPLAGGQNEQFF. Together with reference TRBV7-2 and TRBJ2-1, the CDR3 gives the full variable domain: GAGVSQSPSNKVTEKGKDVELRCDPISGHTALYWYRQSLGQGLEFLIYFQGNSAPDKSGLPSDRFSAERTGGSVSTLTIQRTQQEDSAVYLCASSTPLAGGQNEQFFGPGTRLTVL.

Many counts were recorded for this clonotype. The genes are TRBV20-1 and TRBJ1-2; TRBD1 might be the D (6 bases). The germline V gene encodes CDR1 DFQATT and CDR2 SNEGSKA (reference sequence). The V end lost 2 bases, the J end lost 4 bases, and 17 bases lay between the germline ends. CDR3 length equals 15 residues. Here the CDR3 reads CSARPLHRESYGYTF. The CDR3 DNA reads as TGCAGTGCTAGACCGCTACACAGGGAATCCTATGGCTACACCTTC.

This clonotype was seen at least ten times. The chain links TRBV20-1 to TRBJ2-3, with 13 nucleotides matching TRBD2. The length of the CDR3 is 15 residues. Trimming at V came to 5 bases and at J to 6 bases, leaving 8 bases not matched to a gene. Looked up from germline, CDR1 is DFQATT and CDR2 is SNEGSKA (reference sequence). The CDR3 region has the DNA TGCAGTGCTCGAGGACTAGCGGGAGATGTGGATACGCAGTATTTT. Translated: CSARGLAGDVDTQYF.